This T cell receptor (beta chain) stems from a study of OX40 agonist ivuxolimab in advanced cancers. The wider study: Subjects had a mean age of around 63 years, with a range of roughly 23 to 80; more than 75% were male. Whole-study results and caveats: Both blood CD4+ and CD8+ T cells showed clonal growth by week 6 at 0.1 to 3.0 mg/kg. Partial responders at 0.1-3.0 mg/kg had among the lowest clonal expansion. Researchers report that CD8+ T cells had, on average, more expanded clones than CD4+.

The table came from immunoSEQ multiplex PCR; TCRdb's copy has only in-frame clones and leaves some out. Seen here are 50,000 to 75,000 clones, roughly 88% observed once, and the top ten hold 0.95% to 1.5%. Comment on this clone: The antigen is not known.

Germline-derived CDR1 and CDR2 are SNHLY and FYNNEI. V was clipped by 4 bases and J by 5 bases, with 6 bases between them. The CDR3 is 12 amino acids. This TCR was sampled from an adult with an advanced solid tumor such as melanoma, head and neck, liver or kidney cancer. The J gene is TRBJ2-1, the V gene TRBV2; no definite D call. Specimen: CD4+ or CD8+ T cells sorted from blood, collected in a trial of the OX40 agonist ivuxolimab. The CDR3 sequence: CASSGADNEQFF. For the CDR3, the DNA is TGTGCCAGCAGTGGTGCAGACAATGAGCAGTTCTTC.